This is a list of T cell receptor beta chains from one sample in a study of monozygotic twins with inflammatory bowel disease. Following a re-call of the 5' RACE reads, TCRdb has one entry per CDR3 protein and lacks DNA. The sample holds over 150,000 distinct CDR3 sequences. Source material: blood. The receptors here all came from a human donor with ulcerative colitis or Crohn's disease, or a healthy co-twin of an affected twin (not recorded which). Each CDR3 is given with its conserved first and last residue. Fields, in order: J gene, V gene, CDR3 protein.

J gene: TRBJ1-2; V gene: TRBV7-2; CDR3 protein: CASSLAVGGYTF
J gene: TRBJ1-4; V gene: TRBV3-1; CDR3 protein: CASSFTTNEKLFF
J gene: TRBJ2-3; V gene: TRBV20-1; CDR3 protein: CSAIGVGGTDTQYF
J gene: TRBJ2-7; V gene: TRBV28; CDR3 protein: CASSFKGGAYEQYF
J gene: TRBJ2-1; V gene: TRBV20-1; CDR3 protein: CSARTTPSADEQFF
J gene: TRBJ2-3; V gene: TRBV18; CDR3 protein: CASSAPSSDTQYF
J gene: TRBJ2-6; V gene: TRBV7-9; CDR3 protein: CASSPYLPGANVPTF
J gene: TRBJ1-1; V gene: TRBV20-1; CDR3 protein: CSARAQWVDTEALF
J gene: TRBJ2-7; V gene: TRBV7-3; CDR3 protein: CASSSGLAGKCEQYF
J gene: TRBJ2-3; V gene: TRBV7-8; CDR3 protein: CASSLRDRRAQYF
J gene: TRBJ1-2; V gene: TRBV12-3/TRBV12-4; CDR3 protein: CASTLDLVVTGVGYTF
J gene: TRBJ2-1; V gene: TRBV20-1; CDR3 protein: CSATPGGGRVDEQFF
J gene: TRBJ1-1; V gene: TRBV18; CDR3 protein: CASSPRTAMDAEAFF
J gene: TRBJ1-1; V gene: TRBV5-5; CDR3 protein: CASSLALDRVTEAFF
J gene: TRBJ1-3; V gene: TRBV5-1; CDR3 protein: CASRLFTFSSGNTIYF
J gene: TRBJ1-4; V gene: TRBV15; CDR3 protein: CATSRDGTGSNEKLFF
J gene: TRBJ2-1; V gene: TRBV12-5; CDR3 protein: CASGRTSGSGSYNEQFF
J gene: TRBJ2-7; V gene: TRBV5-4; CDR3 protein: CASSFSVGGYEQYF
J gene: TRBJ2-3; V gene: TRBV7-2; CDR3 protein: CASSRTRLEADTQYF
J gene: TRBJ2-1; V gene: TRBV20-1; CDR3 protein: CSAPTGWFYNEQFF
J gene: TRBJ2-7; V gene: TRBV6-1; CDR3 protein: CASSDPFYEQYF
J gene: TRBJ2-5; V gene: TRBV7-9; CDR3 protein: CASSLSDIIETQYF
J gene: TRBJ2-7; V gene: TRBV5-1; CDR3 protein: CASSVAGTGYEQYF
J gene: TRBJ1-4; V gene: TRBV29-1; CDR3 protein: CSVGQGDTNEKLFF
J gene: TRBJ2-2; V gene: TRBV20-1; CDR3 protein: CSARDQRAGGTGELFF
J gene: TRBJ2-7; V gene: TRBV20-1; CDR3 protein: CSAPGDYGEQYF
J gene: TRBJ2-7; V gene: TRBV20-1; CDR3 protein: CSASRGWEQYF
J gene: TRBJ2-3; V gene: TRBV27; CDR3 protein: CASIPNGGSDTQYF
J gene: TRBJ2-1; V gene: TRBV7-2; CDR3 protein: CASRQTYYNEQFF
J gene: TRBJ2-7; V gene: TRBV5-5; CDR3 protein: CASSLGLPTTTQYF
J gene: TRBJ2-6; V gene: TRBV19; CDR3 protein: CASSIDLSSAWANVLTF
J gene: TRBJ2-5; V gene: TRBV11-3; CDR3 protein: CASSLNGLGGETQYF
J gene: TRBJ2-5; V gene: TRBV24-1; CDR3 protein: CATSDSTYRQGKSEETQYF
J gene: TRBJ2-7; V gene: TRBV7-6; CDR3 protein: CASSSGPNYEQYF
J gene: TRBJ2-7; V gene: TRBV20-1; CDR3 protein: CSARTSGQTLYEQYF